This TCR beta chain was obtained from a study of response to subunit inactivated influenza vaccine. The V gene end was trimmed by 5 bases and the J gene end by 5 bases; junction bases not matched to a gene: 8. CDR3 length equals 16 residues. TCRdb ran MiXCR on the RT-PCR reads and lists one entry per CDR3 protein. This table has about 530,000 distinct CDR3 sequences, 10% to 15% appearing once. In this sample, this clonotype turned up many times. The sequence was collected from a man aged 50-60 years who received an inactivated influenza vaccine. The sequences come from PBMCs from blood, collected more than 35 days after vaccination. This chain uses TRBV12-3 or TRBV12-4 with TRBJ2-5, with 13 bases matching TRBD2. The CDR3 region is CASSAGGLAGRETQYF. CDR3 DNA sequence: TGTGCCAGCAGTGCCGGGGGACTAGCGGGGAGGGAGACCCAGTACTTC.